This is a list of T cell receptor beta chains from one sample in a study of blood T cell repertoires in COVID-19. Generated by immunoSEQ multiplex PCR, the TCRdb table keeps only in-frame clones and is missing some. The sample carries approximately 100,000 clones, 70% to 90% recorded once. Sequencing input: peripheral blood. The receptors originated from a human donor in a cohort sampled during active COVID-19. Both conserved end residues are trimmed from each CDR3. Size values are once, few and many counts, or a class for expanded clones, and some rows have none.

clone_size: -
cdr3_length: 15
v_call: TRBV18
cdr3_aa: ASSLNTLAGPGETQY

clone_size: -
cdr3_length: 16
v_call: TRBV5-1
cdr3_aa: ASSLGRTSGESRYEQY

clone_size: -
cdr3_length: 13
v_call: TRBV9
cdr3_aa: ASSVSGGARDEQF

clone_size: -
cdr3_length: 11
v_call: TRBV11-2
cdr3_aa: ASSLLEGTEAF

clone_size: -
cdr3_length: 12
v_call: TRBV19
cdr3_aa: ASSTLALRNEQF

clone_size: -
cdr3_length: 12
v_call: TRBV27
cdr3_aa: ASSSDRGRNGYT

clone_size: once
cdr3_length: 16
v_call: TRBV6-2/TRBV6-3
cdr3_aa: ASIPGGGRDYGAGELF

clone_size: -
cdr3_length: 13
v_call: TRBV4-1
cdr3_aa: ASSQGSTGGEKLF

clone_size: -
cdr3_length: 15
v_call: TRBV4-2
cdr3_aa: ASSQESGSGVTDTQY

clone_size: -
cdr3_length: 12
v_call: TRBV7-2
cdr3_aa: ASSFLTVNTEAF

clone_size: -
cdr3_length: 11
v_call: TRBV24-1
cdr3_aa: ATGTDESYEQY

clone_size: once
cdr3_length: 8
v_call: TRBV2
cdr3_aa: ASTGETQY

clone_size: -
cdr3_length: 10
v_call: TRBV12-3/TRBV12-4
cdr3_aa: ASSLGSQPQH

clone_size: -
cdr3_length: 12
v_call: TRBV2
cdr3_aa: ASSERTMWAPLH

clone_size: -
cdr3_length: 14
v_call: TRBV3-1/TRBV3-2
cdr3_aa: ASSLGLAGAYNEQF

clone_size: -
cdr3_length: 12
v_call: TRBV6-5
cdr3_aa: ASSLRQMNTEAF

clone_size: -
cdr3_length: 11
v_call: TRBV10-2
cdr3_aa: ASRGSVLDTQY

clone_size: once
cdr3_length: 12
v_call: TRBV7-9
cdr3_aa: ASSLNSGQETQY

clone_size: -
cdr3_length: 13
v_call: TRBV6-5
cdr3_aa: ASSWGTGGQETQY

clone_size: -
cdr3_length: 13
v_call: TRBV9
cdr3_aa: ASSVGVGGTDTQY

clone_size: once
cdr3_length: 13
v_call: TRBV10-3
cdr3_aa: AIGQGGGGNYEQY

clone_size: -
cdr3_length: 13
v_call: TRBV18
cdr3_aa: ASSPLGQGSDGYT

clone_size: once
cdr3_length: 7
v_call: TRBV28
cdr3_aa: ASSQEQF

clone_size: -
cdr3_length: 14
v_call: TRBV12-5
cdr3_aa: ASGPLTSGGAYEQF

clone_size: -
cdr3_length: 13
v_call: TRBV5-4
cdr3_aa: ASRESLMWDNEQF

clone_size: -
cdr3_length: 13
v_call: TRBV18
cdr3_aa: ASSPSGTSGETQY

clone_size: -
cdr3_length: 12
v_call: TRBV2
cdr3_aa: ASRAQGANTEAF

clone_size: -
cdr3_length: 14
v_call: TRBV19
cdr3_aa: ASGSRTSGVTDTQY

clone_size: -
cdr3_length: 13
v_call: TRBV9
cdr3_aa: ASSVARNHNYGYT

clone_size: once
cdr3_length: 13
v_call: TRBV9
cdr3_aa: ASSSSGRSNGELF

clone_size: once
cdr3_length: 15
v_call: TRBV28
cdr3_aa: ASSLAPQSSYNSPLH

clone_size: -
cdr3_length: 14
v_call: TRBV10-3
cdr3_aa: ATQPGPGTGRYEQY

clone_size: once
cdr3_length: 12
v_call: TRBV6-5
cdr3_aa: ASSQGGSDYGYT

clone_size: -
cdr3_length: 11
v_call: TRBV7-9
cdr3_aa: ASSLVGLYEQY

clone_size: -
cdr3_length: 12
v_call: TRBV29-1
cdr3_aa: SVESAGRTDTQY

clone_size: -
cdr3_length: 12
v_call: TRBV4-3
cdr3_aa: ASSRGGYSNEQF

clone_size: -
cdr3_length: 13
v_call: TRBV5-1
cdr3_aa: ASSEGTGDTGELF

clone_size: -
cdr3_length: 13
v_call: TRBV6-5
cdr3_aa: ASRGDFRSADTQY

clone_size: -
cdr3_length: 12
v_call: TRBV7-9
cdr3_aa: ASSLVAEGDTQY

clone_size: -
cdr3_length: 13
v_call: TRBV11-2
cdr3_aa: ASSLSTAGAGEQY

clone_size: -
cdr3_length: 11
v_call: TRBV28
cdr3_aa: ASGQVYTGELF

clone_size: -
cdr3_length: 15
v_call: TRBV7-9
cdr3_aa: ASSFPLLAGLYNEQF

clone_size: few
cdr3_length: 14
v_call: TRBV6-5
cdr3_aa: ASSYSPGTGSNGYT

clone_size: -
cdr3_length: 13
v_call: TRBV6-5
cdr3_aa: ASRPSGGSSYEQY

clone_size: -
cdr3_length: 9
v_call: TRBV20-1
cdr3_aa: SASQLASQY

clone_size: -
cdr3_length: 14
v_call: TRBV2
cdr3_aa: ASRKGMEAGANVLT

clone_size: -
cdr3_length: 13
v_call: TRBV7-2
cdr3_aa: ASSYGGSSAYEQY

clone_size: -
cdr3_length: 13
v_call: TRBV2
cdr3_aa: ASSEQGGTNSPLH

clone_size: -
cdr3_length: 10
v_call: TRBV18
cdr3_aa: ASSPLRDEQF

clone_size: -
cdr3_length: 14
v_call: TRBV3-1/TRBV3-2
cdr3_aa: ASSQGLGGSYNEQF

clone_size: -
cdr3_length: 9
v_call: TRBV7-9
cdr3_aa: ASRGADTQY